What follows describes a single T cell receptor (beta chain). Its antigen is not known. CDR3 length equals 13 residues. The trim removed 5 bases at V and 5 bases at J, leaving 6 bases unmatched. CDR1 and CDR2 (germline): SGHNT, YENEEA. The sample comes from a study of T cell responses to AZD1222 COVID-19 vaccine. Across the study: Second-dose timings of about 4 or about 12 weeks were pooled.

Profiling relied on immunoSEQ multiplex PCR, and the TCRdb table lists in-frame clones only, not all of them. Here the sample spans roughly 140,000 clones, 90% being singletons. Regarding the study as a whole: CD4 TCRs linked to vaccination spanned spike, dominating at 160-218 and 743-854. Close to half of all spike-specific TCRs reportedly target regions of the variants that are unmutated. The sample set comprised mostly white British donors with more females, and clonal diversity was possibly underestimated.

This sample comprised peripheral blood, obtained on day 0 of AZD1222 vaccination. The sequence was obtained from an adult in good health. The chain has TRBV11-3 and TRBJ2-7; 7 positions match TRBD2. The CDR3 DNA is TGTGCCAGCAGCCGGACTAGTGCGCACGAGCAGTACTTC. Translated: CASSRTSAHEQYF.